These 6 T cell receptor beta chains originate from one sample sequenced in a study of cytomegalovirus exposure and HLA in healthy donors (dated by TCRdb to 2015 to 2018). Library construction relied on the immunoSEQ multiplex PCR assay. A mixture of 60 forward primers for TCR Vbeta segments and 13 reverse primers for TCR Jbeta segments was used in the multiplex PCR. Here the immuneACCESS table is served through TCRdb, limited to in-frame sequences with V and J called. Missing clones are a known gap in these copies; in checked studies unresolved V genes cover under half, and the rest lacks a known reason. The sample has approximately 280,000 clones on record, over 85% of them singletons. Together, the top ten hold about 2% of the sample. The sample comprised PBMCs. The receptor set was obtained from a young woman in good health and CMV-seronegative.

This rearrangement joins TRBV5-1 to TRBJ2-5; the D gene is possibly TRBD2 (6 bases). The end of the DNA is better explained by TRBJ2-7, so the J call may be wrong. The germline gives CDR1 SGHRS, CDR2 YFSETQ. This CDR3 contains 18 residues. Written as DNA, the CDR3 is TGCGCCAGCAGCTTTCGACTTTCCAGTGGAGGGGCTTTCTCCGAGCAGTACTTC. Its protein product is CASSFRLSSGGAFSEQYF.

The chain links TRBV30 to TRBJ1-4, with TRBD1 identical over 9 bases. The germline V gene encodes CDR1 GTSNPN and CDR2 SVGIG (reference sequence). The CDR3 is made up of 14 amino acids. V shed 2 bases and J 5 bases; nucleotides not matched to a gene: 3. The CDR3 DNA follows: TGTGCCTGGAGTCAGGGACAGGGCAATGAAAAACTGTTTTTT. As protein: CAWSQGQGNEKLFF.

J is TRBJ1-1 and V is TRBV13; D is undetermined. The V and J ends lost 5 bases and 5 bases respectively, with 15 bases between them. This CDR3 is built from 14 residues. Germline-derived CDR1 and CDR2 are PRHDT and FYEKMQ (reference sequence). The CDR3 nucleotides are TGTGCCAGCAGCGGAGAAAGATATAGGACTGAAGCTTTCTTT. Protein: CASSGERYRTEAFF.

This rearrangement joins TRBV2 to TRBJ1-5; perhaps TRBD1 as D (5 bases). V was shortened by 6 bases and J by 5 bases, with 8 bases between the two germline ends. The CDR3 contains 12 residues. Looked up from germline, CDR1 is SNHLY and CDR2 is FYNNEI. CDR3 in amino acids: CASRKTDQPQHF. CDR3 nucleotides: TGTGCCAGCAGGAAGACAGATCAGCCCCAGCATTTT.

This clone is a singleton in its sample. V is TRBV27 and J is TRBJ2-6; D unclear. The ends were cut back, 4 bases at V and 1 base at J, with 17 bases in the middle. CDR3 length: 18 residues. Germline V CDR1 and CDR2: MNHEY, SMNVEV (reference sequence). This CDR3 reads CASSSLPPVGSGANVLTF. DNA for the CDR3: TGTGCCAGCAGTTCCCTACCCCCGGTTGGTTCTGGGGCCAACGTCCTGACTTTC.

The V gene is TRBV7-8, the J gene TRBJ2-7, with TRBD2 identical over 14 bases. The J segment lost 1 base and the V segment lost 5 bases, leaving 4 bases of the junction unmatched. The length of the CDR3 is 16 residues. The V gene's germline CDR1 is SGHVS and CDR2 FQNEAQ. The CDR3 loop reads CASSGLAGGPSYEQYF. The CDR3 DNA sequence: TGTGCCAGCAGCGGACTAGCGGGGGGTCCGTCCTACGAGCAGTACTTC.